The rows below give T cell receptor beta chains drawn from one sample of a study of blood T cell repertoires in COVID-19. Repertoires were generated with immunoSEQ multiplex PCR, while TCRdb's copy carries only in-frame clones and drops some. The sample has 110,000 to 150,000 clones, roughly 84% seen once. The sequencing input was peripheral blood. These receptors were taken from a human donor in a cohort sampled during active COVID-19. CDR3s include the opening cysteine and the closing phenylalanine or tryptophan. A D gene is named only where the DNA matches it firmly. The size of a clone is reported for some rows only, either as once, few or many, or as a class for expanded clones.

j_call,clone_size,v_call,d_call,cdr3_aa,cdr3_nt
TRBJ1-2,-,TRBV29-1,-,CSVGQDYGYTF,TGCAGCGTTGGACAGGACTATGGCTACACCTTC
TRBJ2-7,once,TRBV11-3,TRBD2,CASSQRTSGREQYF,TGTGCCAGCAGCCAACGGACTAGCGGGCGCGAGCAGTACTTC
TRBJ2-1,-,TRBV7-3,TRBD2,CASSPGGGHNEQFF,TGTGCCAGCAGCCCCGGGGGGGGGCACAATGAGCAGTTCTTC
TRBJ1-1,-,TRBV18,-,CASSPEQATRLSAFF,TGTGCCAGCTCACCAGAACAAGCGACCCGGTTGAGCGCTTTCTTT
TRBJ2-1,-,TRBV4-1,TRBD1,CASSQSPGQGATEQFF,TGCGCCAGCAGCCAATCGCCGGGACAGGGGGCAACTGAGCAGTTCTTC
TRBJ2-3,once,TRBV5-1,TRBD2,CASSLYGGRPSTDTQYF,TGCGCCAGCAGCTTGTACGGCGGGAGACCTAGCACAGATACGCAGTATTTT
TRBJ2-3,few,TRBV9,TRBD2,CASSVGVAGVQDTQYF,TGTGCCAGCAGCGTAGGAGTAGCGGGAGTCCAAGATACGCAGTATTTT
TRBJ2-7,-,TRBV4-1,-,CASSQGSRTYEQYF,TGCGCCAGCAGCCAAGGTTCGCGCACCTACGAGCAGTACTTC
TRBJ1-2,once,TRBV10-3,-,CAISDGGANYGYTF,TGTGCCATCAGTGATGGGGGGGCGAACTATGGCTACACCTTC
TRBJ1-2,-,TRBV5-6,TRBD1,CASSLATGGGYTF,TGTGCCAGCAGCTTGGCGACAGGGGGCGGCTACACCTTC
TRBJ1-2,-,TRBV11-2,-,CASSLGGAAANYGYTF,TGTGCCAGCAGCTTAGGGGGCGCGGCAGCTAACTATGGCTACACCTTC
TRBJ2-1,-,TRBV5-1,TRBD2,CASSLGLASYNEQFF,TGCGCCAGCAGCTTGGGACTAGCTTCCTACAATGAGCAGTTCTTC
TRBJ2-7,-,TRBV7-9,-,CASSGMNYEQYF,TGTGCCAGCAGCGGCATGAACTACGAGCAGTACTTC
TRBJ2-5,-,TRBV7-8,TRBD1,CASSSSGTGEETQYF,TGTGCCAGCAGCTCGTCCGGGACAGGGGAAGAGACCCAGTACTTC
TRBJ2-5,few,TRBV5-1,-,CASSLASGSGETQYF,TGCGCCAGCAGCTTGGCCTCTGGGAGTGGGGAGACCCAGTACTTC
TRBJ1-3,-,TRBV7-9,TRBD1,CASSLLGTGPGNTIYF,TGTGCCAGCAGCTTACTCGGGACAGGTCCTGGAAACACCATATATTTT
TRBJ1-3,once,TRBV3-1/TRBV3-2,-,CASSPSWQGGNTIYF,TGTGCCAGCAGCCCGTCGTGGCAGGGAGGAAACACCATATATTTT
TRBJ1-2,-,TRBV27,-,CASYRPGDGYTF,TGTGCCAGCTACCGCCCAGGTGACGGCTACACCTTC
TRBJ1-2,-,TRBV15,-,CATSRDLLGQHGYTF,TGTGCCACCAGCAGAGACCTTTTGGGACAACATGGCTACACCTTC
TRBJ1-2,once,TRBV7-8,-,CASSQGVQGSYGYTF,TGTGCCAGCAGCCAAGGGGTGCAGGGAAGTTATGGCTACACCTTC
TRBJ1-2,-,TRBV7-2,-,CASSLYLGYTF,TGTGCCAGCAGCTTATATCTGGGCTACACCTTC
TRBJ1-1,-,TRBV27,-,CASTQLRGTEAFF,TGTGCCAGCACCCAACTCAGGGGTACTGAAGCTTTCTTT
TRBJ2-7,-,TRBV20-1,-,CSASAPYEQYF,TGCAGTGCTAGCGCGCCCTACGAGCAGTACTTC
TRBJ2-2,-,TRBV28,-,CASILGGQTGELFF,TGTGCCAGCATATTGGGGGGGCAGACCGGGGAGCTGTTTTTT
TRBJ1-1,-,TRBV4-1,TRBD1,CASSRRGGQGAFGNTEAFF,TGCGCCAGCAGCCGAAGGGGAGGACAGGGGGCATTTGGGAACACTGAAGCTTTCTTT
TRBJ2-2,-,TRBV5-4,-,CASSFGAYKNTGELFF,TGTGCCAGCAGCTTTGGAGCTTACAAGAACACCGGGGAGCTGTTTTTT
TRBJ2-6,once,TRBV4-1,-,CASSQDLRTGANVLTF,TGCGCCAGCAGCCAAGATCTGCGAACTGGGGCCAACGTCCTGACTTTC
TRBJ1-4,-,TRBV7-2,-,CASSLGGRTNEKLFF,TGTGCCAGCAGCTTGGGGGGGAGGACTAATGAAAAACTGTTTTTT
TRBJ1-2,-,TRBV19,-,CASSSGEGYTF,TGTGCCAGTAGTTCAGGGGAGGGCTACACCTTC
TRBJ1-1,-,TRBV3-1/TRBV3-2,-,CASSQAGGLNTEAFF,TGTGCCAGCAGCCAAGCCGGAGGGTTGAACACTGAAGCTTTCTTT
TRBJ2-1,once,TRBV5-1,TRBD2,CASTSLAGGSEQFF,TGCGCCAGCACTTCCCTAGCGGGGGGTAGTGAGCAGTTCTTC
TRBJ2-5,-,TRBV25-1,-,CASTGWETQYF,TGTGCCAGCACAGGGTGGGAGACCCAGTACTTC
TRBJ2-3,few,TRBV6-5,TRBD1,CASRSRQGGDTQYF,TGTGCCAGCAGATCGCGACAGGGGGGAGATACGCAGTATTTT
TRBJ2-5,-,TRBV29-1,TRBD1,CSVEVTGVETQYF,TGCAGCGTTGAGGTGACAGGGGTGGAGACCCAGTACTTC
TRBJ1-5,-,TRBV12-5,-,CASGLPDRRLHF,TGTGCTAGTGGTTTGCCGGACAGACGACTCCATTTT
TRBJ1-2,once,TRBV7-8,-,CASSLGYGGSAGGYTF,TGTGCCAGCAGCTTAGGTTACGGGGGATCTGCGGGTGGCTACACCTTC